Following are 9 T cell receptor beta chains from one sample sequenced in a study of blood T cell repertoires in COVID-19 (dated by TCRdb to about 2020). To prepare the library, the immunoSEQ multiplex PCR assay was applied. TCRdb limited this immuneACCESS table to in-frame rearrangements with V and J called. A share of clones is missing; checked studies link under half to unresolved V genes, and the rest is unexplained. The sample table holds about 170,000 clones, of which 80% to 90% were seen once. Around 13% of the sample is held by the ten biggest clonotypes. Sequenced input: peripheral blood. Source of these receptors: a woman in her 70s with COVID-19, enrolled during active disease.

The chain uses TRBV13 and TRBJ2-7, with TRBD1 matching over 8 bases. Trimming removed 4 bases from V and 6 bases from J; junction bases left unmatched: 2. The CDR3 length is 12 residues. Per the germline V gene, CDR1 is PRHDT and CDR2 is FYEKMQ (reference sequence). CDR3 loop: CASSSTGGEQYF. Written as DNA, the CDR3 is TGTGCCAGCAGCTCAACAGGGGGCGAGCAGTACTTC. Using reference TRBV13 and TRBJ2-7 for the parts outside the CDR3, the full variable domain is AAGVIQSPRHLIKEKRETATLKCYPIPRHDTVYWYQQGPGQDPQFLISFYEKMQSDKGSIPDRFSAQQFSDYHSELNMSSLELGDSALYFCASSSTGGEQYFGPGTRLTVT.

This chain joins TRBV28 and TRBJ2-7; no clear D. CDR1 MDHEN and CDR2 SYDVKM come from the germline V gene. Trimming took 7 bases from V and 3 from J, leaving 16 bases between them. There are 14 residues in the CDR3. The CDR3 DNA sequence: TGTGCCAGCAATGCCAGGATAGAGAACTACGAGCAGTACTTC. Residues: CASNARIENYEQYF.

The chain recombines TRBV3-1 (or the pseudogene TRBV3-2) with TRBJ2-1, with TRBD2 matching over 7 bases. Looked up from germline, CDR1 is LGHDT and CDR2 is YNNKEL (reference sequence). This CDR3 region has 17 residues. The ends lost 5 bases at V and 3 bases at J; junction bases unmatched: 13. DNA for the CDR3: TGTGCCAGCAGCAAACCCTCTGGCCTAGCGGACTACAATGAGCAGTTCTTC. Translation gives CASSKPSGLADYNEQFF.

The CDR3 here is CASSLREAYGYTF. The DNA of the CDR3 is TGTGCCAGCAGCTTACGGGAGGCATATGGCTACACCTTC. The chain joins TRBV11-1 to TRBJ1-2; D ambiguous. CDR3 length: 13 residues. Germline V lookup: CDR1 SGHAT, CDR2 FQDESV (reference sequence). The V end was cut by 2 bases, the J end by 5 bases, with 9 bases between.

As for this clone: Other DNA sequences in the sample encode the same CDR3. CDR3: CASSLAGGETQYF. The CDR3 bases are TGTGCCAGCAGCTTAGCGGGAGGGGAGACCCAGTACTTC. This chain connects TRBV28 to TRBJ2-5; TRBD2 matches at 11 bases. The germline V gene has CDR1 MDHEN and CDR2 SYDVKM. V trimming: 6 bases; J trimming: 5 bases; junction bases outside the gene matches: 2. The CDR3 runs 13 residues.

The CDR3 here is CSGGLAGPYNEQFF. DNA for the CDR3: TGCAGCGGGGGACTAGCGGGACCCTACAATGAGCAGTTCTTC. This rearrangement joins TRBV29-1 to TRBJ2-1, with TRBD2 matching 13 bases. Per the germline V gene, CDR1 is SQVTM and CDR2 is ANQGSEA. The J segment lost 2 bases and the V segment lost 7 bases, leaving 2 bases of the junction unmatched. CDR3 length: 14 residues.

J is TRBJ2-3 and V is TRBV19; a possible D gene is TRBD2 (6 bases). Germline-derived CDR1 and CDR2 are LNHDA and SQIVND (reference sequence). The CDR3 is 15 residues long. V was pared by 7 bases and J by 4 bases, with 18 bases between. The CDR3 is CASTTTGLRSDTQYF. The CDR3 region has the DNA TGTGCCAGTACCACGACGGGACTCCGCTCAGATACGCAGTATTTT.

The rearrangement links TRBV5-1 to TRBJ1-2; D is unclear. This CDR3 has 15 residues. With 0 bases removed from V and 3 bases from J, the gap between germline ends came to 12 bases. The V gene's germline CDR1 is SGHRS and CDR2 YFSETQ. The CDR3 DNA reads as TGCGCCAGCAGCTTGGCAGGTTCCACTTACTATGGCTACACCTTC. Translated: CASSLAGSTYYGYTF.

V usage is TRBV5-5 and J usage is TRBJ1-2; 10 bases fit TRBD1. This CDR3 region has 16 residues. Germline trimming cut 6 bases from V and 8 bases from J; bases unmatched to any gene: 16. Looked up from germline, CDR1 is SGHKS and CDR2 is YYEKEE (reference sequence). This CDR3 reads CASILTPGTGVSGYTF. DNA for the CDR3: TGTGCCAGCATTCTCACTCCCGGGACAGGGGTAAGCGGCTACACCTTC.